The 32 T cell receptor beta chains reported below all come from one sample, sequenced in a study of T cells in women clearing cervical HPV infection. Clones were read by immunoSEQ multiplex PCR, and TCRdb kept only the in-frame ones, dropping some. The listing records 20,000 to 25,000 clones. The specimen was blood buffy coat. The source is a woman aged 18-69 years with a cervical HPV16 infection that either progressed to CIN3+ or cleared (not recorded which).

Of note for this clone: Read coverage stops 3 residues before the CDR3 terminus; the germline J gene supplies the remainder. This chain joins TRBV19 and TRBJ1-5, with 8 bases that match TRBD1. V shed 3 bases, J shed 2 bases, and the junction held 3 bases outside the gene matches. Looked up from germline, CDR1 is LNHDA and CDR2 is SQIVND (reference sequence). The CDR3 is 15 amino acids. CDR3 in amino acids: CASSITGGGNQPQHF. The sequenced CDR3 bases are TGTGCCAGTAGTATTACAGGGGGGGGCAATCAGCCC. Full variable domain (outside the CDR3, taken from reference TRBV19 and TRBJ1-5): DGGITQSPKYLFRKEGQNVTLSCEQNLNHDAMYWYRQDPGQGLRLIYYSQIVNDFQKGDIAEGYSVSREKKESFPLTVTSAQKNPTAFYLCASSITGGGNQPQHFGDGTRLSIL.

As regards this clone: The read gets to within 3 residues of the CDR3 end, and the germline J gene fills in the rest. The chain employs TRBV6-1 and TRBJ2-3; D not resolved. The CDR3 is 14 amino acids. V lost 3 bases to trimming and J lost 0 bases, with 7 bases between them. Germline V CDR1 and CDR2: MNHNS, SASEGT. The CDR3 reads CASSDTSSTDTQYF. The sequenced CDR3 bases are TGTGCCAGCAGTGACACTTCTAGCACAGATACG.

As concerns this clone: The read finishes 3 residues shy of the CDR3 end, and the germline J gene is used to complete it. V usage is TRBV5-1 and J usage is TRBJ2-1; 7 positions match TRBD1. This CDR3 has 14 amino acids. Trimming took 2 bases from V and 4 from J; bases not matched to a gene: 3. Germline CDR1 SGHRS, CDR2 YFSETQ. Incomplete CDR3 DNA: TGCGCCAGCAGCTTCCGGGGACAGTACAATGAG. This gives the protein CASSFRGQYNE. The CDR3 in full is CASSFRGQYNEQFF.

CDR3 amino acids: CASSADSTNTGELFF. The sequenced part of the CDR3 DNA is TGTGCCAGCAGCGCAGACAGTACGAACACCGGGGAG. The J gene is TRBJ2-2, the V gene TRBV6-4; D might be TRBD1 (5 bases). The CDR3 end lies 3 residues beyond the end of the read and is filled in from the germline J gene. V dropped 6 bases and J dropped 0 bases, with 11 bases sitting between them. Per germline, CDR1 MRHNA and CDR2 SNTAGT. The CDR3 covers 15 residues.

Regarding this clone: The read ends 3 residues early relative to the CDR3; the germline J gene fills the gap. The chain employs TRBV7-9 and TRBJ1-2; D call uncertain. The germline V gene encodes CDR1 SEHNR and CDR2 FQNEAQ (reference sequence). This CDR3 comprises 11 residues. The CDR3 sequence is CASSSRWGYTF. The part of the CDR3 DNA that was read is TGTGCCAGCAGCTCAAGGTGGGGC.

About this clone itself: Read data end 3 residues before the CDR3 end; the end is taken from the germline J gene. The chain carries TRBV7-9 and TRBJ2-5; 10 nucleotides match TRBD1. CDR3 size: 15 residues. Germline CDR1 and CDR2: SEHNR and FQNEAQ (reference sequence). The V gene end was trimmed by 5 bases and the J gene end by 5 bases; junction bases not matched to a gene: 8. CDR3 amino acids: CASSPGTGEGETQYF. The sequenced CDR3 bases are TGTGCCAGCAGCCCAGGGACAGGGGAAGGGGAGACC.

Remarks on this clone: The CDR3 end is not reached by the read, which stops 3 residues before it; the germline J gene fills it in. The chain joins TRBV2 to TRBJ2-3, with D perhaps TRBD1 (6 bases). Trimming left V 3 bases short and J 7 bases short, with 14 bases between. From germline, CDR1 is SNHLY and CDR2 FYNNEI. This CDR3 is 14 amino acids long. CDR3 DNA (partial): TGTGCCAGCAGTGAGGAGGACAGCCTATATACG. As protein: CASSEEDSLYT. The CDR3 in its entirety is CASSEEDSLYTQYF.

Of note for this clone: The CDR3 end lies 3 residues beyond the end of the read and is filled in from the germline J gene. The chain recombines TRBV2 with TRBJ2-5; D not certain. This CDR3 region has 13 residues. V shed 5 bases and J shed 2 bases, with 9 bases lying between them. CDR1 is SNHLY and CDR2 is FYNNEI in the germline V gene. The CDR3 sequence is CASSRAEQETQYF. CDR3 DNA, as far as it was read: TGTGCCAGCAGTAGGGCTGAACAAGAGACC.

For this clone: The read ends 3 residues shy of where the CDR3 ends; the end is completed using the germline J gene. This chain connects TRBV5-6 to TRBJ1-3, with a tentative D call TRBD1 (6 bases). This CDR3 region has 14 residues. V shed 6 bases and J shed 4 bases, with 14 bases lying between them. In germline, CDR1 is SGHDT, CDR2 YYEEEE. The CDR3 spells CASTRTGQGNTIYF. CDR3 DNA, as far as it was read: TGTGCCAGCACCCGGACGGGACAAGGAAACACC.

CDR3 DNA (partial): TGCAGCGTACAACTAGACCTAAACTCTGGGGCCAACGTC. Its translation is CSVQLDLNSGANV. The full CDR3 protein reads CSVQLDLNSGANVLTF. This sequence joins TRBV29-1 and TRBJ2-6; D possibly corresponds to TRBD2 (5 bases). The read stops 3 residues short of the end of the CDR3; the missing end is completed from the germline J gene. The V end lost 6 bases, the J end lost 0 bases, and 15 bases lay between the germline ends. The germline V gene has CDR1 SQVTM and CDR2 ANQGSEA. The CDR3 has 16 amino acids.

As to this clone: Sequencing ends 3 residues short of the CDR3 end; the germline J gene provides the rest. The sample holds other DNA sequences that translate to the same CDR3. The chain carries TRBV2 and TRBJ1-2; D is uncertain. The CDR3 is made up of 13 amino acids. The V end was cut by 3 bases, the J end by 3 bases, with 8 bases between. The germline V gene has CDR1 SNHLY and CDR2 FYNNEI. The DNA read from the CDR3 is TGTGCCAGCAGTGAGTTCCAGTACTATGGC. It codes for CASSEFQYYG. The full CDR3 reads CASSEFQYYGYTF.

Concerning this clone: The CDR3 end lies 3 residues beyond the end of the read and is filled in from the germline J gene. The V and J genes are TRBV6-2 or TRBV6-3 and TRBJ2-3; TRBD2 matches 9 bases. V lost 2 bases to trimming and J lost 2 bases; unmatched junction nucleotides: 8. This CDR3 contains 17 residues. Germline V CDR1 and CDR2: MNHEY, SVGEGT. The sequenced CDR3 bases are TGTGCCAGCAGTTACGAGCTAGCGGGAACTCCCACAGATACG. Its translation is CASSYELAGTPTDT. The complete CDR3 reads CASSYELAGTPTDTQYF.

Regarding this clone: Read data end 3 residues before the CDR3 end; the end is taken from the germline J gene. The chain employs TRBV12-3 or TRBV12-4 and TRBJ2-1; 8 nucleotides align to TRBD2. The CDR3 has 15 amino acids. The V gene end was trimmed by 2 bases and the J gene end by 5 bases; junction bases not matched to a gene: 5. Partial CDR3 DNA: TGTGCCAGCAGTTTATCCACTAGCGGTAACAATGAG. Protein sequence: CASSLSTSGNNE. The full CDR3 is CASSLSTSGNNEQFF.

With regard to this clone: The read falls 3 residues short of the CDR3 end, and the missing part is taken from the germline J gene. The chain combines TRBV29-1 with TRBJ2-2; TRBD2 aligns across 11 bases. Germline trimming cut 5 bases from V and 4 bases from J; bases unmatched to any gene: 9. The CDR3 contains 16 residues. Germline CDR1 and CDR2: SQVTM and ANQGSEA. Partial CDR3 DNA: TGCAGCGTTACCCGACTAGCGGGGACGGGCACCGGGGAG. Translation: CSVTRLAGTGTGE. The full CDR3 sequence reads CSVTRLAGTGTGELFF.

The CDR3 reads CASSVEGGASDEQFF. CDR3 bases read: TGTGCCAGCAGCGTAGAGGGGGGGGCCAGCGATGAG. This chain connects TRBV9 to TRBJ2-1; possibly TRBD2 for D (7 bases). With the read ending 3 residues before the CDR3 end, the germline J gene is used to fill in that end. The V gene lost 0 bases and the J gene lost 8 bases, with 15 bases spanning the gap. The CDR3 loop spans 15 amino acids. Germline CDR1 SGDLS, CDR2 YYNGEE.

As concerns this clone: Read coverage stops 3 residues before the CDR3 terminus; the germline J gene supplies the remainder. The chain recombines TRBV5-1 with TRBJ2-7; no reliable D call. This CDR3 is 16 amino acids long. Germline loops: CDR1 SGHRS, CDR2 YFSETQ. The V gene lost 4 bases and the J gene lost 5 bases, with 22 bases spanning the gap. CDR3 loop: CASSLSGSIKMDEQYF. Partial CDR3 DNA: TGCGCCAGCAGCCTCTCCGGGTCCATAAAAATGGACGAG.

Details on this clone: The DNA ends 3 residues before the CDR3 does, and the rest of the CDR3 is filled in from the germline J gene. The J gene is TRBJ2-6, the V gene TRBV30, with 7 nucleotides matching TRBD1. Germline loops: CDR1 GTSNPN, CDR2 SVGIG (reference sequence). The CDR3 covers 17 residues. Unmatched junction bases numbered 12, after V lost 7 bases and J lost 0 bases. The CDR3 reads CAYFRDRGFSGANVLTF. Incomplete CDR3 DNA: TGTGCCTATTTCCGGGACAGAGGGTTCTCTGGGGCCAACGTC.

About this clone itself: The read comes to an end 3 residues before the CDR3 does, leaving the germline J gene to fill in the end. The chain has TRBV7-2 and TRBJ2-1, with 10 bases aligning to TRBD1. Unmatched junction bases numbered 7, after V lost 7 bases and J lost 4 bases. Germline-derived CDR1 and CDR2 are SGHTA and FQGNSA. The length of the CDR3 is 15 residues. CDR3 region: CASTSWDRGYNEQFF. The sequenced part of the CDR3 DNA is TGTGCCAGCACCTCATGGGACAGGGGTTACAATGAG.

Incomplete CDR3 DNA: TGTGCCAGCAGCGAAAACAGGGGATTAACTAATGAAAAG. Amino acid sequence: CASSENRGLTNEK. The whole CDR3 reads CASSENRGLTNEKLFF. The chain uses TRBV5-4 and TRBJ2-2; TRBD1 matches at 7 bases. The read ends 3 residues shy of where the CDR3 ends; the end is completed using the germline J gene. This CDR3 is built from 16 residues. Per the germline V gene, CDR1 is SGHNT and CDR2 is YYREEE (reference sequence).

A word on this clone: Read data end 3 residues before the CDR3 end; the end is taken from the germline J gene. The chain combines TRBV5-1 with TRBJ2-5; 7 bases align to TRBD1. Trimming removed 4 bases from V and 5 bases from J; junction bases left unmatched: 8. Per germline, CDR1 SGHRS and CDR2 YFSETQ. This CDR3 contains 14 residues. The CDR3 bases that were read are TGCGCCAGCAGCCCCGCAACAGGGGTGGAGACC. As protein: CASSPATGVET. In full, the CDR3 reads CASSPATGVETQYF.

On this clone itself: The sequence runs out 3 residues before the end of the CDR3; the remainder is reconstructed from the germline J gene. The genes are TRBV2 and TRBJ1-1; 7 bases map to TRBD1. The germline gives CDR1 SNHLY, CDR2 FYNNEI. The length of the CDR3 is 13 residues. J was trimmed by 4 bases and V by 2 bases; bases with no gene match: 1. Here the CDR3 reads CASSESGGTEAFF. Incomplete CDR3 DNA: TGTGCCAGCAGTGAATCAGGGGGCACTGAA.

A remark on this clone: Read sequence stops 3 residues before the CDR3 end, and the germline J gene provides the missing end. V usage is TRBV19 and J usage is TRBJ1-2; D call uncertain. From germline, CDR1 is LNHDA and CDR2 SQIVND (reference sequence). This CDR3 spans 13 amino acids. The DNA read from the CDR3 is TGTGCCAGTAGTATATCAGTTAACTACGAC. Its translation is CASSISVNYD. The whole CDR3 sequence is CASSISVNYDYTF. Looking up the rest from reference TRBV19 and TRBJ1-2 gives the full variable domain: DGGITQSPKYLFRKEGQNVTLSCEQNLNHDAMYWYRQDPGQGLRLIYYSQIVNDFQKGDIAEGYSVSREKKESFPLTVTSAQKNPTAFYLCASSISVNYDYTFGSGTRLTVV.

With respect to this clone: The CDR3 end lies 3 residues beyond the end of the read and is filled in from the germline J gene. The chain combines TRBV11-3 with TRBJ2-1; 8 bases align to TRBD2. V shed 5 bases, J shed 6 bases, and the junction held 6 bases outside the gene matches. The CDR3 runs to 14 residues. Germline CDR1 SGHNT, CDR2 YENEEA. The part of the CDR3 DNA that was read is TGTGCCAGCAGCCCCAGCGGGGGTCCCAATGAG. Its translation is CASSPSGGPNE. The whole CDR3 protein is CASSPSGGPNEQFF.

On this clone itself: The CDR3 end lies 3 residues beyond the end of the read and is filled in from the germline J gene. The rearrangement uses TRBV20-1 and TRBJ2-1; D call uncertain. From germline, CDR1 is DFQATT and CDR2 SNEGSKA (reference sequence). Trimming shortened V by 2 bases and J by 4 bases, and 3 bases separated the two germline ends. CDR3 size: 11 residues. CDR3 bases read: TGCAGTGCTAGAACATACAATGAG. This sequence encodes CSARTYNE. In full, the CDR3 reads CSARTYNEQFF.

On this clone itself: The read ends 3 residues shy of where the CDR3 ends; the end is completed using the germline J gene. The V gene is TRBV30, the J gene TRBJ1-1, with TRBD1 identical over 7 bases. Unmatched junction bases numbered 6, after V lost 2 bases and J lost 6 bases. Germline CDR1 and CDR2: GTSNPN and SVGIG (reference sequence). The CDR3 is 13 amino acids. CDR3 loop: CAWSYDRVAEAFF. The sequenced part of the CDR3 DNA is TGTGCCTGGAGTTACGACAGGGTGGCTGAA.

For this clone: Coverage ceases 3 residues before the CDR3 finishes, and the germline J gene fills in the end. The chain links TRBV14 to TRBJ1-2, with TRBD1 as a possible D gene (6 bases). Germline-derived CDR1 and CDR2 are SGHDN and FVKESK. The CDR3 has 16 residues. V lost 4 bases to trimming and J lost 3 bases, with 18 bases between them. The sequenced part of the CDR3 DNA is TGTGCCAGCAGCCCCAAAGGCCGGGACAACTACTATGGC. This encodes CASSPKGRDNYYG. The full CDR3 protein reads CASSPKGRDNYYGYTF.

A remark on this clone: The sequence runs out 3 residues before the end of the CDR3; the remainder is reconstructed from the germline J gene. V and J are TRBV2 and TRBJ2-3; TRBD2 agrees at 14 bases. Losses at the gene ends were 5 bases for V and 6 bases for J; bases not matched to a gene: 7. Germline values: CDR1 SNHLY, CDR2 FYNNEI. The CDR3 covers 16 residues. CDR3 bases read: TGTGCCAGCAGTTTTGGACTAGCGGGGGGCCATGATACG. Translation: CASSFGLAGGHDT. The complete CDR3 sequence is CASSFGLAGGHDTQYF.

The CDR3 spells CASSRERGVVDTQYF. The part of the CDR3 DNA that was read is TGCGCCAGCAGCCGCGAGCGGGGGGTAGTAGATACG. V usage is TRBV5-1 and J usage is TRBJ2-3; 9 bases match TRBD2. With the read ending 3 residues before the CDR3 end, the germline J gene is used to fill in that end. The CDR3 is 15 amino acids. J was trimmed by 5 bases and V by 4 bases; bases with no gene match: 8. In germline, CDR1 is SGHRS, CDR2 YFSETQ.

As for this clone: The CDR3 end lies 3 residues beyond the end of the read and is filled in from the germline J gene. The rearrangement links TRBV5-1 to TRBJ1-5; 8 nucleotides agree with TRBD1. V gave up 0 bases and J gave up 6 bases; unmatched junction bases: 2. This CDR3 is 14 amino acids long. Germline CDR1 SGHRS, CDR2 YFSETQ. Partial CDR3 DNA: TGCGCCAGCAGCTTGGGGACAGGGAGTCAGCCC. It yields the protein CASSLGTGSQP. The entire CDR3 reads CASSLGTGSQPQHF.

Of note for this clone: The read terminates 3 residues ahead of where the CDR3 ends, so the germline J gene completes it. V is TRBV10-3 and J is TRBJ2-1; D ambiguous. The germline V gene encodes CDR1 ENHRY and CDR2 SYGVKD. The CDR3 loop spans 13 amino acids. Between the trimmed V and J ends, which lost 0 bases and 7 bases, there was a span of 7 bases. CDR3 bases read: TGTGCCATCAGTGAGTCAGATGCGAATGAG. Translating it yields CAISESDANE. The CDR3 in full is CAISESDANEQFF.

With regard to this clone: The read ends 3 residues before the CDR3 terminus; that terminus is restored from the germline J gene. The chain carries TRBV7-6 and TRBJ2-7; possible D gene TRBD1, 5 bases. Germline V lookup: CDR1 SGHVS, CDR2 FNYEAQ. V was cut by 5 bases and J by 4 bases, with 15 bases left in between. The CDR3 spans 14 residues. The CDR3 bases that were read are TGTGCCAGCAGCAGTCTAGGACACCCGTACGAG. Amino acids: CASSSLGHPYE. The whole CDR3 protein is CASSSLGHPYEQYF. The full variable domain, in which reference TRBV7-6 and TRBJ2-7 provide the parts outside the CDR3, is GAGVSQSPRYKVTKRGQDVALRCDPISGHVSLYWYRQALGQGPEFLTYFNYEAQQDKSGLPNDRFSAERPEGSISTLTIQRTEQRDSAMYRCASSSLGHPYEQYFGPGTRLTVT.

Partial CDR3 DNA: TGTGCCAGTAGTATCCCCAGGACAGGGGGTCTTCGGGGGCCC. Protein: CASSIPRTGGLRGP. The whole CDR3 region reads CASSIPRTGGLRGPQHF. The rearrangement joins TRBV19 to TRBJ1-5, with TRBD1 identical over 10 bases. The CDR3 is cut off 3 residues early in the read; its end comes from the germline J gene. The CDR3 is made up of 17 amino acids. J was trimmed by 9 bases and V by 3 bases; bases with no gene match: 14. From germline, CDR1 is LNHDA and CDR2 SQIVND (reference sequence).